The 19 T cell receptor beta chains listed next were all sequenced from one sample in a study of molecular identifiers for immune sequencing clone quantification. Via MiXCR, TCRdb re-called the PCR reads, giving one row per CDR3 protein. The sample gives over 550,000 distinct CDR3 sequences, about 25% of which show up once; 0.7% to 0.95% is in the top ten. The specimen sequenced was naive CD8+ T cells from blood, with Jurkat cell RNA spiked in. Indicated subset: FACS-sorted CD8+CD4-CCR7+CD45RA+ naive T cells. These receptors were collected from a human donor in good health. Some libraries in this study had Jurkat cell RNA spiked in.

Remarks on this clonotype: This could be a read error, since a much larger clone is one nucleotide away. V usage is TRBV29-1 and J usage is TRBJ1-2; no clear D. Between the trimmed V and J ends, which lost 7 bases and 7 bases, there was a span of 13 bases. Germline V gives CDR1 SQVTM, CDR2 ANQGSEA. The CDR3 runs to 11 residues. CDR3 region: CSDVTYRGYTF. For the CDR3, the DNA is TGCAGCGATGTAACCTATCGTGGCTACACCTTC. The variable domain in full, completed from reference TRBV29-1 and TRBJ1-2, reads SAVISQKPSRDICQRGTSLTIQCQVDSQVTMMFWYRQQPGQSLTLIATANQGSEATYESGFVIDKFPISRPNLTFSTLTVSNMSPEDSSIYLCSDVTYRGYTFGSGTRLTVV.

This clonotype came up once. This may be a read error, as it is one base from a much larger clone. The chain couples TRBV6-2 or TRBV6-3 to TRBJ1-5; 7 bases line up with TRBD1. V lost 6 bases to trimming and J lost 4 bases; unmatched junction nucleotides: 15. Germline V CDR1 and CDR2: MNHEY, SVGEGT. The CDR3 totals 17 residues. CDR3 coding DNA: TGTGCCAGCAGGGGTTCTGACAGGGCTATTATAAATCAGCCCCAGCATTTT. It translates to CASRGSDRAIINQPQHF.

This clonotype was counted only a few times. The chain combines TRBV20-1 with TRBJ2-7, with unresolved D. V was cut by 0 bases and J by 3 bases, with 15 bases left in between. Germline V gene sequence: CDR1 DFQATT, CDR2 SNEGSKA (reference sequence). This CDR3 is built from 15 residues. DNA of the CDR3: TGCAGTGCTAGAGATATTGTTGAGTCTGTCTACGAGCAGTACTTC. It specifies CSARDIVESVYEQYF.

For this clonotype: With a much larger clone just one base away, this may be a read error. V usage is TRBV19 and J usage is TRBJ2-4; D is unclear. Germline lookup yields CDR1 LNHDA and CDR2 SQIVND (reference sequence). This CDR3 region has 13 residues. CDR3 DNA: TGTGCCAGTAGTATCCACAGCAAAAACGTTCAGTACTTC. It translates to CASSIHSKNVQYF.

Comment on this clonotype: A read error may explain this, as a much larger clone is one base away. Here the CDR3 reads CASSQDSRGNSPLHF. The CDR3 DNA reads TGCGCCAGCAGCCAAGACAGTCGCGGTAATTCACCCCTCCACTTT. The V gene is TRBV4-1, the J gene TRBJ1-6; D gene unclear. The CDR3 is 15 amino acids. Trimming pared 0 bases from V and 6 bases from J, leaving 9 bases between. Germline CDR1 MGHRA, CDR2 YSYEKL.

This clonotype was observed at least ten times. The J gene is TRBJ1-4, the V gene TRBV7-9; D unclear. The CDR3 is made up of 16 amino acids. In germline, CDR1 is SEHNR, CDR2 FQNEAQ (reference sequence). Trimming pared 1 base from V and 0 bases from J, leaving 9 bases between. The CDR3 loop reads CASSLGRMATNEKLFF. CDR3 nucleotide sequence: TGTGCCAGCAGCTTAGGGCGAATGGCAACTAATGAAAAACTGTTTTTT.

The CDR3 sequence: CASVYFGGAYNEQFF. The CDR3 nucleotides read TGTGCCAGCGTTTACTTCGGGGGCGCCTACAATGAGCAGTTCTTC. V and J are TRBV5-4 and TRBJ2-1; D might be TRBD1 or TRBD2, each matching 6 bases. The V gene's germline CDR1 is SGHNT and CDR2 YYREEE (reference sequence). The CDR3 is 15 residues long. Trimming stripped 7 bases from V and 2 bases from J, with 16 bases between. Supplemented by reference TRBV5-4 and TRBJ2-1, the full variable domain reads ETGVTQSPTHLIKTRGQQVTLRCSSQSGHNTVSWYQQALGQGPQFIFQYYREEENGRGNFPPRFSGLQFPNYSSELNVNALELDDSALYLCASVYFGGAYNEQFFGPGTRLTVL.

This clonotype was observed a single time. The V call is TRBV21-1, the J call TRBJ2-7; the tabulated D call, TRBD1, remains unverified against the DNA. TRBV21-1 is shown as a pseudogene. This CDR3 contains 20 residues. The CDR3 coding sequence is TGTGCCAGCAGCCGTGGACCTGGGACAGGGAATGCGCGGAACAATTACGAGCAGTACTTC. Translating gives CASSRGPGTGNARNNYEQYF.

In its sample, this clonotype was seen a few times. The chain recombines TRBV15 with TRBJ2-7; 9 nucleotides match TRBD1. Looked up from germline, CDR1 is LNHNV and CDR2 is YYDKDF (reference sequence). The ends lost 1 base at V and 1 base at J; junction bases unmatched: 2. The CDR3 has 15 amino acids. The CDR3 spells CATSRAGTGSYEQYF. The CDR3 coding sequence is TGTGCCACCAGCAGAGCCGGGACAGGGTCCTACGAGCAGTACTTC.

Points on this clonotype: The junction differs from germline at one of its ends, possibly a read error. V is TRBV5-3 and J is TRBJ2-5; D is ambiguous. TRBV5-3 is an open reading frame whose function is uncertain. The CDR3 consists of 12 residues. The CDR3, as DNA: TGTGCCAGCAGCTTGAACCAAGAGACCCGGTACTTC. It encodes CASSLNQETRYF.

This clonotype was counted many times. The rearrangement joins TRBV7-9 to TRBJ2-5; TRBD2 matches 9 bases. The CDR3 loop spans 16 amino acids. Germline CDR1 SEHNR, CDR2 FQNEAQ (reference sequence). V was clipped by 1 base and J by 2 bases; unmatched bases: 5. The chain's CDR3 is CASSLGASGEQETQYF. In nucleotides, the CDR3 is TGTGCCAGCAGCTTAGGCGCTAGCGGGGAACAAGAGACCCAGTACTTC.

The chain recombines TRBV19 with TRBJ2-7, with no clear D. Between the trimmed V and J ends, which lost 5 bases and 0 bases, there was a span of 17 bases. The germline gives CDR1 LNHDA, CDR2 SQIVND (reference sequence). The CDR3 covers 16 residues. The CDR3 nucleotides read TGTGCCAGTAGTTCTCATGTCTTACAGAGCTCCTACGAGCAGTACTTC. It is translated as CASSSHVLQSSYEQYF.

The sample holds a few counts of this clonotype. The chain carries TRBV7-9 and TRBJ2-1; D is perhaps TRBD1 or TRBD2 (7 bases each). The CDR3 extends over 16 amino acids. Trimming took off 4 bases at V and 0 bases at J, with 13 bases between the two ends. Germline lookup yields CDR1 SEHNR and CDR2 FQNEAQ (reference sequence). This chain's CDR3 is CASSSGGLLSYNEQFF. The DNA of the CDR3 is TGTGCCAGCAGCTCAGGGGGACTACTCTCCTACAATGAGCAGTTCTTC. Based on the CDR3 plus reference TRBV7-9 and TRBJ2-1, the full variable domain is DTGVSQNPRHKITKRGQNVTFRCDPISEHNRLYWYRQTLGQGPEFLTYFQNEAQLEKSRLLSDRFSAERPKGSFSTLEIQRTEQGDSAMYLCASSSGGLLSYNEQFFGPGTRLTVL.

The V gene is TRBV3-1, the J gene TRBJ1-2; D gene ambiguous. V was trimmed by 0 bases and J by 8 bases, leaving 10 bases between them. The germline V gene encodes CDR1 LGHDT and CDR2 YNNKEL (reference sequence). The CDR3 has 13 amino acids. The CDR3 region has the DNA TGTGCCAGCAGCCAAGATGACGGTTACGGCTACACCTTC. The encoded protein is CASSQDDGYGYTF.

The chain is built from TRBV5-6 and TRBJ1-6, with unresolved D. V gave up 0 bases and J gave up 9 bases, with 13 bases separating them. Germline CDR1 is SGHDT and CDR2 is YYEEEE. The CDR3 contains 15 residues. CDR3 nucleotides: TGTGCCAGCAGCTTGGGTGGTGGGTTTGGTTCACCCCTCCACTTT. Protein sequence: CASSLGGGFGSPLHF.

The rearrangement links TRBV18 to TRBJ2-1; no clear D gene. Per the germline V gene, CDR1 is KGHSH and CDR2 is LQKENI. The V and J ends lost 2 bases and 6 bases respectively, with 11 bases between them. CDR3 size: 14 residues. The CDR3: CASSPSLLFNEQFF. The CDR3 region has the DNA TGTGCCAGCTCACCAAGTTTGTTGTTCAATGAGCAGTTCTTC.

The rearrangement links TRBV12-3 or TRBV12-4 to TRBJ1-1, with D perhaps TRBD1 (5 bases). The CDR3 covers 16 residues. Trimming left V 6 bases short and J 0 bases short, with 17 bases between. CDR3 DNA sequence: TGTGCCAGCAGCCTAATCCCCAGGGCGATGAACACTGAAGCTTTCTTT. Translation: CASSLIPRAMNTEAFF.

This clonotype was picked up many times. This sequence joins TRBV20-1 and TRBJ1-1; D remains ambiguous. Trimming cost V 3 bases and J 0 bases, with 14 bases left between them. Germline CDR1 and CDR2: DFQATT and SNEGSKA (reference sequence). CDR3 length equals 15 residues. The CDR3 sequence is CSARGRKAMNTEAFF. The DNA for the CDR3 is TGCAGTGCTAGGGGCAGGAAGGCGATGAACACTGAAGCTTTCTTT.

This chain joins TRBV2 and TRBJ2-7; TRBD1 agrees at 9 bases. The J call may not be correct, given that the DNA end is closer to TRBJ2-1. The CDR3 is 17 residues long. CDR1 is SNHLY, CDR2 FYNNEI, per germline. CDR3 in DNA: TGTGCCAGCAGTGGATACCCGACAGGGGGATTTGAAAATGAGCAGTTCTTC. Amino acids: CASSGYPTGGFENEQFF.